Shown below are 3 T cell receptor beta chains from a single sample sequenced in a study of blood T cell repertoires in COVID-19. The table came from immunoSEQ multiplex PCR; TCRdb's copy has only in-frame clones and leaves some out. The data show about 210,000 clones, around 83% seen once. Sequenced input: peripheral blood. Every receptor here comes from a man aged 45-65 years with active or convalescent COVID-19.

Only one count was recorded for this clone. A read error may produce the germline difference seen at one junction end. The V and J genes are TRBV7-3 and TRBJ1-1; 8 bases are shared with TRBD1. Per the germline V gene, CDR1 is SGHTA and CDR2 is FQGTGA. The CDR3 totals 14 residues. The CDR3 region is CASSKQGGNTEVFF. In DNA form, the CDR3 reads TGTGCCAGCAGCAAACAGGGGGGGAACACTGAAGTTTTCTTT.

The chain joins TRBV6-5 to TRBJ1-2; D perhaps matches TRBD1 (5 bases). CDR1 is MNHEY, CDR2 SVGAGI, per germline. V shed 2 bases and J shed 3 bases, with 10 bases lying between them. This CDR3 is built from 14 residues. The CDR3 nucleotides read TGTGCCAGCAGTTACGTAAGGGGCCACTATGGCTACACCTTC. This sequence encodes CASSYVRGHYGYTF.

This clone was recorded once. The V call is TRBV4-3, the J call TRBJ2-7, with TRBD1 matching 8 bases. The V gene's germline CDR1 is LGHNA and CDR2 YSLEER. This CDR3 comprises 14 residues. Trimming cost V 0 bases and J 5 bases; bases outside gene matches: 3. CDR3 DNA: TGCGCCAGCAGCCAAGATGAGACAGGGGACGAGCAGTACTTC. Translation: CASSQDETGDEQYF.